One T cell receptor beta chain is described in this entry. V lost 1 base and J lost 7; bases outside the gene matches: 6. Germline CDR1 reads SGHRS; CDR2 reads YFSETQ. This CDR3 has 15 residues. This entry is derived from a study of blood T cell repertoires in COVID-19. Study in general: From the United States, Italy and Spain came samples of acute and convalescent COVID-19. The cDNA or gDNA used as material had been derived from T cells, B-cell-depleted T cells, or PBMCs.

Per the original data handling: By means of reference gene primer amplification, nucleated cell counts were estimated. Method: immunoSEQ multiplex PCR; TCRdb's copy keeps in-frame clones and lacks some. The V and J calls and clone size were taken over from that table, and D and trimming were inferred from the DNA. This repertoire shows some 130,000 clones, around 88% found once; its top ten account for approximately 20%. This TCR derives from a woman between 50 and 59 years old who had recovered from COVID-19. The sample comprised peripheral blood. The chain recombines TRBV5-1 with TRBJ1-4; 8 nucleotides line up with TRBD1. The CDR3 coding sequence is TGCGCCAGCAGCTTGACTCAGGGGGCTCGTGAAAAACTGTTTTTT. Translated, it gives CASSLTQGAREKLFF.